Below are 2 T cell receptor beta chains sequenced from a single sample in a study of PD-1 blockade in classical Hodgkin lymphoma. Specified time point: newly diagnosed, previously untreated cHL patient sample. Thawed PBMCs supplied CD8+ T cells via magnetic negative selection. Some clones are missing from TCRdb's copy, which holds only in-frame ones; the method was immunoSEQ multiplex PCR. This table holds nearly 5,500 clones, roughly nine tenths found once. Sequenced input: CD8+ T cells from blood. The receptors here all came from a human donor with classical Hodgkin lymphoma.

V usage is TRBV25-1 and J usage is TRBJ2-1; D uncertain. V was trimmed by 2 bases and J by 0 bases, leaving 8 bases between them. The CDR3 sequence is 15 residues long. CDR1 is MGHDK and CDR2 is SYGVNS in the germline V gene. The CDR3 protein is CASSEKRFSYNEQFF. The CDR3 nucleotides are TGTGCCAGCAGTGAAAAGCGATTCTCCTACAATGAGCAGTTCTTC.

J is TRBJ2-5 and V is TRBV10-2; D perhaps matches TRBD2 (5 bases). The length of the CDR3 is 15 residues. Looked up from germline, CDR1 is WSHSY and CDR2 is SAAADI. Trimming left V 3 bases short and J 1 base short, with 12 bases between. This chain's CDR3 is CASSEDRGSQETQYF. CDR3 nucleotide sequence: TGCGCCAGCAGTGAAGATAGAGGGTCCCAAGAGACCCAGTACTTC.